This T cell receptor (beta chain) was profiled in a study of blood T cell repertoires in COVID-19. Sequencing was performed with immunoSEQ multiplex PCR; in TCRdb, only in-frame clones are kept and a portion is missing. Among 160,000 or so clones, 87% were seen once, and the ten largest hold around 1.2%. Germline CDR1 is KGHDR and CDR2 is SFDVKD. This CDR3 region has 11 residues. Trimming took off 7 bases at V and 4 bases at J, with 6 bases between the two ends. This clonotype originated in a human donor with acute COVID-19. The donor label of this sample is uncertain. The chain couples TRBV24-1 to TRBJ1-1, with a weak D call TRBD1 (6 bases). Sequencing input: PBMCs or T cells enriched from blood (not recorded which). CDR3 protein: CATRGATEAFF. For the CDR3, the DNA is TGTGCCACCAGGGGGGCCACTGAAGCTTTCTTT.